This TCR beta chain was identified in a study of cytomegalovirus exposure and HLA in healthy donors (dated by TCRdb to about 2017). Context from the whole study: An earlier analysis of some 550 of the donors reported approximately 270 Gb of sequence data and around 120 million unique TCR beta sequences from roughly 200 million T cells. Because of strong linkage in the cohort, roughly 5 DR-DQ haplotypes were treated as single units for association and clustering. An early release that covered about 600 HLA-typed donors contained approximately 290 gigabases of sequencing data and 65 million to 100 million unique TCR sequences. On average, roughly 250,000 unique TCR beta nucleotide sequences were sequenced per donor among 350 to 400 genotyped donors of the cohort, with roughly a sixth of those sequences being non-productive. In addition to the first cohort of roughly 700 subjects, a separate validation cohort of 120 different subjects was used. All discovery cohort repertoires had been generated using a single sequencing platform. HLA typing included class I and class II loci at four-digit resolution. To decide whether each TCR beta V gene segment behaved as functional or pseudogenic, an earlier analysis of some 570 of the donors relied on high-throughput TCR beta sequencing. The aim of the study was to test whether cataloging public T cell receptors could identify signatures of past pathogen exposure. In a later genetic analysis, genome-wide SNP genotypes for about 55% of the roughly 670 donors were used, and that subset was treated as a discovery cohort. Among the approximately 400 genotyped donors, 81% belonged to the genetic ancestry cluster associated with self-reported Caucasian donors. In the later analysis, no new phenotypic data were used to find candidate immune exposures; instead, reliance was placed on TCR beta sequences and their occurrence across donors. The number of donors typed differed by locus, with roughly 620-640 for A, B, C, DRB1 and DQB1, roughly 550 for DQA1, approximately 580 for DPA1, and around 460 for DPB1. In a later analysis, previously published TCR beta repertoires from some 640 donors were re-analyzed and high-resolution HLA genotyping was added so that TCR occurrence patterns could be studied. To predict cytomegalovirus infection status, the study brought together high-throughput TCR immunosequencing, statistical association of individual TCRs with disease status, and machine learning. Using immunosequencing, the study profiled T cell repertoires from 500 to 800 subjects and related those repertoires to cytomegalovirus serostatus. Donor age, sex, ethnicity and CMV serostatus were compiled together with the repertoire data. Findings and caveats that apply to the study as a whole: In a later analysis, HLA-associated TCR beta chains showed more clonal expansion and lower generation probabilities than non-associated chains that were equally common. In a later analysis, most CMV-associated TCR beta chains were found to appear HLA-restricted, with HLA associations seemingly driven largely by CMV exposure. A group of highly shared sequence variants was considered likely to be a technical artifact of the sequencing pipeline. A further reported finding was that TCR beta sequences accurately predicted the HLA-A and HLA-B alleles for most subjects in the first cohort. A later analysis associated about 18,000 TCR beta sequences with specific HLA alleles at a false discovery rate of 0.05. The only immune exposure information available for the cohort was CMV serostatus. The authors suggested that the approach could potentially be extended to other disease states and immunological phenotypes. In this cohort, only TCR beta chains were sequenced, and detectable features were limited by the absence of alpha or paired-chain data. According to a later genetic analysis, donors in an Asian-associated ancestry cluster had fewer N-insertions in productive TCRs than the roughly 670-donor mean. According to a later analysis, parvovirus B19, influenza, CMV and Epstein-Barr virus appeared linked to several top co-occurrence clusters. Cytomegalovirus status was reported to be diagnosed by the classifier with high specificity and sensitivity in both the original and validation cohorts. A later genetic analysis associated a missense DCLRE1C variant with V-gene and J-gene trimming of TCR beta chains, and an independent cohort replicated the association. Because counts were too low, some 16 rarely observed V segments, including chromosome 9 orphons, were excluded from the earlier analysis of some 590 of the donors. A few of the identified cytomegalovirus-associated TCR beta chains were confirmed in vitro to be specific for cytomegalovirus antigens. Linkage disequilibrium might explain the correlated functional status among segregating V segments, but an unknown experimental factor could not be excluded. Because some donors lacked HLA typing at each locus, the association tests relied only on the typed subset. Some IMGT-functional V segments, including TRBV6-2 and TRBV6-3, could not be told apart with the 87-base-pair reads, so those segments were excluded. While some public TCRs were present in many individuals, most TCR sequences turned up only very rarely across donors. In an earlier analysis of fewer than 700 of the donors, most TCR beta V segments appeared in productive rearrangements about 87% or about 30% of the time, broadly matching IMGT annotations. Strong co-occurrence of HLA alleles, especially DR and DQ, made assigning TCR associations to individual alleles difficult. According to a later analysis, TCR association rates differed among HLA loci, with DRB1 alleles showing the most associated TCRs and HLA-C alleles showing the fewest. The study listed 150 to 200 TCR beta chains as associated with cytomegalovirus. Presence/absence analyses assumed roughly uniform sequencing depth across donors, an assumption that may not hold.

A word on this clone: Its recognized antigen is unknown. Base qualities are not recorded, but no much larger clone differs from it by a single base.

In total, approximately 690 healthy bone marrow donors made up the cohort. All cohort members were sampled while nominally healthy, although unrecorded immune exposures were likely present. The donor tested CMV seronegative and was one of the 352 seronegative cohort members. A peripheral blood sample was provided by each donor, and peripheral blood mononuclear cells were used for TCR beta sequencing. Genomic DNA extraction from the blood cell samples was performed with the Qiagen DNeasy Blood Extraction Kit. V was cut back by 5 bases and J by 1 base, leaving a gap of 14 bases between them. CDR1 MNHEY and CDR2 SMNVEV are derived from the germline V gene (reference sequence). The CDR3, cysteine through phenylalanine, is 16 amino acids long. This entry keeps only the CDR3 DNA: 48 bases, framed from base 1. The library came from the immunoSEQ multiplex PCR assay. For the multiplex PCR, a mixture combining 60 forward primers for TCR Vbeta segments and 13 reverse primers for TCR Jbeta segments was used. The CDR3 region of rearranged TCR beta genes was amplified from genomic DNA by a multiplex PCR assay. Amplified TCR beta libraries were sequenced as 87-base-pair reads on the Illumina HiSeq System. The published analysis was carried out like this. A later analysis tallied roughly 76 million unique TCR beta chains across the 650 to 750 repertoires, and approximately 11 million of those chains were shared by two or more donors. A nearest-neighbor algorithm error-corrected the raw reads and collapsed the reads into unique sequences, merging closely related sequences to remove PCR and sequencing errors. CDR3 sequences were aligned to IMGT reference sequences to assign V, D and J gene segments. Each retained sequence needed at least a six-nucleotide match to both a V gene segment and a J gene segment. Rearrangements were called productive when the CDR3 lacked stop codons and stayed in frame with V and J; all others were non-productive. CDR3 was defined according to IMGT convention as the region running from the second conserved V-encoded cysteine to the conserved J-encoded phenylalanine. In an earlier analysis of approximately 500 of the donors, sequences lacking an unambiguous match to a single V gene segment were excluded. In an earlier analysis of 450 to 700 of the donors, V segments were called functional above 56.7% productive rearrangements and were called segregating when the between-donor standard deviation exceeded 5%. To diagnose cytomegalovirus status from the catalog of TCR beta chain sequences, a statistical classification framework was built. In a later analysis, V and J genes were assigned by comparing TCR nucleotide sequences against IMGT/GENE-DB human TR gene sequences. In a later analysis, CDR3 sequences and most-parsimonious VDJ recombination scenarios were assigned using the TCRdist pipeline. In a later analysis, each TCR beta chain was defined by its CDR3 amino acid sequence together with its V-gene family, and reads lacking a unique V-gene family were excluded. In a later analysis, 450 to 600 highly shared, low-generation-probability nucleotide sequences were removed to address suspected cross-contamination and a sequencing artifact. In a later analysis, a clonal expansion index was calculated for each public chain from normalized within-repertoire ranks of inferred template counts. Generation probabilities in a later analysis came from a VDJ recombination model fitted to out-of-frame rearrangements, and those results were checked against IGoR. Hypergeometric tests were used in a later analysis to score TCR-TCR, TCR-HLA and TCR-CMV co-occurrence, with a repertoire-size bias correction applied to the TCR pairs. In a later analysis, false discovery rates were estimated by permuting HLA or CMV assignments 20 times. In a later analysis, co-occurring TCRs were grouped using DBSCAN, with TCRdist sequence similarity added in when clustering inside HLA-allele-positive subsets. Repertoires with fewer than 30,000 or more than 120,000 public chains were left out of co-occurrence clustering, as were about five repertoires with anomalous nucleotide sharing. TCRdb took this table from immuneACCESS and kept in-frame rearrangements with V and J called. Such tables lack part of the clones; where checked against another copy, unresolved V genes explain under half of the gap, and the rest is unexplained. V and J calls and clone size are those listed in that table; D and trimming were worked out from the DNA. The sample table shows roughly 97,000 clones, and 73% are seen once. In total, the top ten clones hold about 3.5% of the sample.

The chain couples TRBV27 to TRBJ2-2, with TRBD2 tentatively as D gene (6 bases match). This TCR came from a man aged 40-49 years in good health and CMV-seronegative. Sequenced: PBMCs. The DNA reads as follows: TGTGCCAGCAGTCCCTTACCCGGGAGGAACACCGGGGAGCTGTTTTTT. This codes for CASSPLPGRNTGELFF.